Here is one T cell receptor beta chain with its context. The antigen remains unidentified. This CDR3 has 14 residues. V lost 10 bases, J lost 1 base, and 14 bases lay in between. Germline lookup yields CDR1 SNHLY and CDR2 FYNNEI. This sample was taken from a study of cytomegalovirus exposure and HLA in healthy donors. General study points: Association with HLA alleles at 0.05 false discovery rate was found for 15,000 or so TCR beta sequences in a later analysis. Altogether, 150 to 200 TCR beta chains were recorded as cytomegalovirus-associated. Highest at DRB1 and lowest at HLA-C, TCR association rates differed among HLA loci in a later analysis.

Primers included in the PCR were 60 Vbeta and 13 Jbeta primers. Sequencing used immunoSEQ multiplex PCR; TCRdb keeps in-frame clones, though not all of them. The sample carries under 150,000 clones, 74% recorded once. Donors sampled were nominally healthy, though unrecorded immune exposures were likely. The V call is TRBV2, the J call TRBJ1-5; D is perhaps TRBD1 (6 bases). The sample taken for sequencing was PBMCs. This receptor was obtained from a middle-aged woman in good health and CMV-seropositive. In DNA form, the CDR3 reads TGTGCCACCGGACAGCCCGGAAGCAATCAGCCCCAGCATTTT. Translated: CATGQPGSNQPQHF.